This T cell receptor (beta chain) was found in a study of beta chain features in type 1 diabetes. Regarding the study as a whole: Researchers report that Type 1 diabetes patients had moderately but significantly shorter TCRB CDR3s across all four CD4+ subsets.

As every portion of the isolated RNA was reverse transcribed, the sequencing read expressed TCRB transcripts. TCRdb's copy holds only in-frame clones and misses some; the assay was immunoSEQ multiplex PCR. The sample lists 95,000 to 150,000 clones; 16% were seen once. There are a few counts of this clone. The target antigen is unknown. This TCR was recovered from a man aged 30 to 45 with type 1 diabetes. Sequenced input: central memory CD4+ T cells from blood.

Here the CDR3 reads CASSLGLERNEQYF. The DNA of the CDR3 is TGTGCCAGCAGCTTGGGTCTGGAAAGGAACGAGCAGTACTTC. The chain uses TRBV5-5 and TRBJ2-7; D gene uncertain. The ends were cut back, 0 bases at V and 5 bases at J, with 12 bases in the middle. CDR3 length equals 14 residues. Germline CDR1 and CDR2: SGHKS and YYEKEE (reference sequence).